This T cell receptor (beta chain) was found in a study of blood T cell repertoires in COVID-19. The overall study: The cDNA or gDNA used as material had been derived from T cells, B-cell-depleted T cells, or PBMCs.

CDR3 length equals 18 residues. Trimming took 0 bases from V and 1 from J; bases not matched to a gene: 2. The germline gives CDR1 SGHTA, CDR2 FQGNSA. Cohort 3 donors were reported recovered after two negative PCRs, clearance, or symptom resolution. Original methodology: Amplification of reference gene primers provided the estimated nucleated cell counts. The repertoire was sequenced with immunoSEQ multiplex PCR; TCRdb's copy has only in-frame clones and lacks some. V, J and clone size were drawn from that table, and D and trimming were deduced from the DNA. The table lists approximately 230,000 clones, more than 75% of them singletons.

The TCR originated in a middle-aged man who had recovered from COVID-19. The V gene is TRBV7-2, the J gene TRBJ1-6; 11 bases are a match to TRBD1. The sequenced sample was PBMCs or T cells enriched from blood (not recorded which). CDR3 loop: CASSLAGQGESYNSPLHF. In DNA form, the CDR3 reads TGTGCCAGCAGCTTAGCGGGACAGGGGGAGTCCTATAATTCACCCCTCCACTTT.